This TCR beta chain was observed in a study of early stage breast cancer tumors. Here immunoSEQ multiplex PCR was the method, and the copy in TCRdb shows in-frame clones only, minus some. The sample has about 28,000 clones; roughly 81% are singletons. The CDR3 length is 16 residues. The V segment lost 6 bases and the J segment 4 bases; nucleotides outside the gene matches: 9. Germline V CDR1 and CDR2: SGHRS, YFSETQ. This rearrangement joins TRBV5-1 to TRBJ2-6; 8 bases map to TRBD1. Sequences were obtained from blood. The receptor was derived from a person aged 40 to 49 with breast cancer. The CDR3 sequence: CASTLQGALGANVLTF. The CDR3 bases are TGCGCCAGCACCCTGCAGGGGGCGCTGGGGGCCAACGTCCTGACTTTC. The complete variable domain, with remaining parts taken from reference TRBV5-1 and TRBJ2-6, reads KAGVTQTPRYLIKTRGQQVTLSCSPISGHRSVSWYQQTPGQGLQFLFEYFSETQRNKGNFPGRFSGRQFSNSRSEMNVSTLELGDSALYLCASTLQGALGANVLTFGAGSRLTVL.